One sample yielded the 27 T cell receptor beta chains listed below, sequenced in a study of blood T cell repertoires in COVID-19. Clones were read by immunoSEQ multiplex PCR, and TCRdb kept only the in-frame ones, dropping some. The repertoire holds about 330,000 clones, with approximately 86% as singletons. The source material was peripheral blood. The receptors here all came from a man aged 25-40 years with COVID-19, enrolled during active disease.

The CDR3 DNA reads TGTGCCAGCAGCTTGGGACAGGGCTACACTGAAGCTTTCTTT. As protein: CASSLGQGYTEAFF. This rearrangement joins TRBV7-9 to TRBJ1-1; TRBD1 matches 9 bases. This CDR3 has 14 residues. Trimming removed 3 bases from V and 3 bases from J; junction bases left unmatched: 2. The V gene's germline CDR1 is SEHNR and CDR2 FQNEAQ (reference sequence).

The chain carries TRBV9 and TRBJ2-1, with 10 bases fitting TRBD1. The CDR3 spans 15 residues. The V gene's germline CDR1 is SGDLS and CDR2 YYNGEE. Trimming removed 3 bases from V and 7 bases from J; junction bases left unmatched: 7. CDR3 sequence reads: CASSDGTGVSNEQFF. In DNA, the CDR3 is TGTGCCAGCAGCGACGGGACAGGGGTGAGTAATGAGCAGTTCTTC. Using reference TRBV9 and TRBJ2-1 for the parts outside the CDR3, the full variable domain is DSGVTQTPKHLITATGQRVTLRCSPRSGDLSVYWYQQSLDQGLQFLIQYYNGEERAKGNILERFSAQQFPDLHSELNLSSLELGDSALYFCASSDGTGVSNEQFFGPGTRLTVL.

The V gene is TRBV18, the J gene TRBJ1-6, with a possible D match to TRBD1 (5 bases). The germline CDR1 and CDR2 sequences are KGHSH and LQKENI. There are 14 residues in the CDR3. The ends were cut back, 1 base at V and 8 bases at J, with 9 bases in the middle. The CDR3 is CASSPQGGDSPLHF. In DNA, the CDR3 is TGTGCCAGCTCACCACAGGGAGGGGATTCACCCCTCCACTTT. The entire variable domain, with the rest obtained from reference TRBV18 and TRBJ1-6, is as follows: NAGVMQNPRHLVRRRGQEARLRCSPMKGHSHVYWYRQLPEEGLKFMVYLQKENIIDESGMPKERFSAEFPKEGPSILRIQQVVRGDSAAYFCASSPQGGDSPLHFGNGTRLTVT.

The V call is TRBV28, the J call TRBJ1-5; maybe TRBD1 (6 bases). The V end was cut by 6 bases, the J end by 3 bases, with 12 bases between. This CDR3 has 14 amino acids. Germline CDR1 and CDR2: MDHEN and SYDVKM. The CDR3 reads CASRHTGYNQPQHF. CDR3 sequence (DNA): TGTGCCAGCAGGCACACAGGGTACAATCAGCCCCAGCATTTT.

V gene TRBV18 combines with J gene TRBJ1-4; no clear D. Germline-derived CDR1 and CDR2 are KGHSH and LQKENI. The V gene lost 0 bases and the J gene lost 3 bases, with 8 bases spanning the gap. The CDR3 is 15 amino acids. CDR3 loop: CASSPPNQSNEKLFF. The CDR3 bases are TGTGCCAGCTCACCACCGAACCAGTCTAATGAAAAACTGTTTTTT.

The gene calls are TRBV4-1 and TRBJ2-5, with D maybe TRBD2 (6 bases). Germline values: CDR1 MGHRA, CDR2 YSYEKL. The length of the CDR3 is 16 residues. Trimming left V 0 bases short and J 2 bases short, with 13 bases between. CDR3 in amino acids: CASSQEGAGIQETQYF. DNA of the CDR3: TGCGCCAGCAGCCAAGAAGGGGCGGGGATACAAGAGACCCAGTACTTC.

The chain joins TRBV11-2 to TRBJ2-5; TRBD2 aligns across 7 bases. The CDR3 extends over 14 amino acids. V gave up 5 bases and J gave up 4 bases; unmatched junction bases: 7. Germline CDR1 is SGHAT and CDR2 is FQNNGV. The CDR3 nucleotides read TGTGCCAGCAGCCCCCGGGGGGATGCAGAGACCCAGTACTTC. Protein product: CASSPRGDAETQYF.

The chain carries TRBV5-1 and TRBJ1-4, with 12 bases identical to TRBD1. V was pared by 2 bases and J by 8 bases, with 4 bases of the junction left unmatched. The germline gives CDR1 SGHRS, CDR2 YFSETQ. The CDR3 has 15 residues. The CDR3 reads CASSFSGTGGEKLFF. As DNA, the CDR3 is TGCGCCAGCAGCTTCTCCGGGACAGGGGGCGAAAAACTGTTTTTT.

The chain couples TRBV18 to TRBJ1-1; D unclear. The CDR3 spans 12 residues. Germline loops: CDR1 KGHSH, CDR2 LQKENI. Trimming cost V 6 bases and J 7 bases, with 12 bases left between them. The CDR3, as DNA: TGTGCCAGCTCCCCCTTGGGCGATGAAGCTTTCTTT. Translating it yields CASSPLGDEAFF.

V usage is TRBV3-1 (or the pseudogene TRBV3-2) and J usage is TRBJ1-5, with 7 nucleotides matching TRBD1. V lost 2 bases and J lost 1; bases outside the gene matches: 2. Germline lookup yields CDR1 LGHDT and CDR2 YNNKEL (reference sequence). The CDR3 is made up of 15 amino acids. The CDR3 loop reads CASSQSGQSNQPQHF. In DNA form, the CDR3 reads TGTGCCAGCAGCCAATCGGGACAGAGCAATCAGCCCCAGCATTTT.

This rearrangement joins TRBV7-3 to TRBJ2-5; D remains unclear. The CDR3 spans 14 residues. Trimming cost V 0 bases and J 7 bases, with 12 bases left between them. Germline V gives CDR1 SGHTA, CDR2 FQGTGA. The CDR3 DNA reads TGTGCCAGCAGCTTAACGTTAACAGATGGGACCCAGTACTTC. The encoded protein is CASSLTLTDGTQYF.

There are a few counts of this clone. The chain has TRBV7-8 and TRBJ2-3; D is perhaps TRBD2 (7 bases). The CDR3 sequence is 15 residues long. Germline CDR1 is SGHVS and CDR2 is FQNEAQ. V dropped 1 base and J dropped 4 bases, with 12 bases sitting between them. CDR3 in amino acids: CASSLVGGRSDTQYF. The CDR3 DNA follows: TGTGCCAGCAGCTTAGTCGGGGGGCGTTCAGATACGCAGTATTTT.

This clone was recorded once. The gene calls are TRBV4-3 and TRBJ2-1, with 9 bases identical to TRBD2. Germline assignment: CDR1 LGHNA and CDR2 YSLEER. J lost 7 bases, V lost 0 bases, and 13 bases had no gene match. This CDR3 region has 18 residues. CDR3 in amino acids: CASSQDGVAGDGLNEQFF. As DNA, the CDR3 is TGCGCCAGCAGCCAAGACGGGGTAGCGGGAGACGGACTAAATGAGCAGTTCTTC.

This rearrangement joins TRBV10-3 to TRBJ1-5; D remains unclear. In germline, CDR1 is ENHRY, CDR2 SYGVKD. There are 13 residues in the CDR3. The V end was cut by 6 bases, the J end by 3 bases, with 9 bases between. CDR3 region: CAIRRGINQPQHF. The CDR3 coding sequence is TGTGCCATCAGGCGGGGAATCAATCAGCCCCAGCATTTT.

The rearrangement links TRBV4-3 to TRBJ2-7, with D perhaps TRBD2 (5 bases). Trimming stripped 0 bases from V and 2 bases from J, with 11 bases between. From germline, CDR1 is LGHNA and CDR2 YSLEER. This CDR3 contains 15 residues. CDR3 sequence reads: CASSQDQRDPYEQYF. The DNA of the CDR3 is TGCGCCAGCAGCCAAGATCAACGGGATCCCTACGAGCAGTACTTC.

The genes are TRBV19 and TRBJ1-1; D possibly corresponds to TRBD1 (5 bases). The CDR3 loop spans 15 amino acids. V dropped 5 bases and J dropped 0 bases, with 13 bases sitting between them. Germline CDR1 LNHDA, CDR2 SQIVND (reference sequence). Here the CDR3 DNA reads TGTGCCAGTAGTCGGTCGGGGGTGATGAACACTGAAGCTTTCTTT. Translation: CASSRSGVMNTEAFF.

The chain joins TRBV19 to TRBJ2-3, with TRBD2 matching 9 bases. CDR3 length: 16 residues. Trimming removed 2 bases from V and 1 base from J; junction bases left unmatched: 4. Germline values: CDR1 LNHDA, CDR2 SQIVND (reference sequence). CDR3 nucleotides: TGTGCCAGTAGTATATCGGCGGGGGGGGGCACAGATACGCAGTATTTT. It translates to CASSISAGGGTDTQYF.

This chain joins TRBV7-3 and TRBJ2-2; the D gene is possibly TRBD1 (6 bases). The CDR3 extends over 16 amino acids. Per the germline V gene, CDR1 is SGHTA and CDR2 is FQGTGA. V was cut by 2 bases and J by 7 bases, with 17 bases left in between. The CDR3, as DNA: TGTGCCAGCAGCTTAGGGAATGGGGGCGCTAGCGGGGAGCTGTTTTTT. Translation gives CASSLGNGGASGELFF. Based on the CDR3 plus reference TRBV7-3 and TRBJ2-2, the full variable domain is GAGVSQTPSNKVTEKGKYVELRCDPISGHTALYWYRQSLGQGPEFLIYFQGTGAADDSGLPNDRFFAVRPEGSVSTLKIQRTERGDSAVYLCASSLGNGGASGELFFGEGSRLTVL.

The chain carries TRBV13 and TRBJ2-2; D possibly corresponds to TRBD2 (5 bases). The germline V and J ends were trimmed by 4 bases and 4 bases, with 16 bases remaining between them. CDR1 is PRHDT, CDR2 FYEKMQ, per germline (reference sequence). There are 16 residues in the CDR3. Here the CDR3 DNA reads TGTGCCAGCAGCTCCCCCCAAGGGAGCCGCACCGGGGAGCTGTTTTTT. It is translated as CASSSPQGSRTGELFF.

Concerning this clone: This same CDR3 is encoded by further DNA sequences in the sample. Here the CDR3 DNA reads TGTGCCAGCAGTTGGACAGGGAACACTGAAGCTTTCTTT. Protein sequence: CASSWTGNTEAFF. The chain carries TRBV27 and TRBJ1-1, with 7 bases aligning to TRBD1. The length of the CDR3 is 13 residues. The germline gives CDR1 MNHEY, CDR2 SMNVEV (reference sequence). The junction had 0 bases not matched to a gene; V was cut back by 4 bases and J by 1 base.

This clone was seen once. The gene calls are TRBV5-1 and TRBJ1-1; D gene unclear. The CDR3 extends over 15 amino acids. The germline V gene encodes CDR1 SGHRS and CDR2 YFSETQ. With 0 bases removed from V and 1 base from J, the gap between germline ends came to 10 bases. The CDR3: CASSLGAATNTEAFF. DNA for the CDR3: TGCGCCAGCAGCTTGGGGGCAGCTACGAACACTGAAGCTTTCTTT. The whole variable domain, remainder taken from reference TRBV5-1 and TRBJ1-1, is KAGVTQTPRYLIKTRGQQVTLSCSPISGHRSVSWYQQTPGQGLQFLFEYFSETQRNKGNFPGRFSGRQFSNSRSEMNVSTLELGDSALYLCASSLGAATNTEAFFGQGTRLTVV.

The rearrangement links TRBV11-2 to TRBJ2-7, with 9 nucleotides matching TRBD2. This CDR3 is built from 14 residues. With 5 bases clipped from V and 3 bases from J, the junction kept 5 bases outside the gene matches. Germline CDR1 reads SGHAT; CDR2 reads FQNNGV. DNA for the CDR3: TGTGCCAGCAGCCCTCGACTAGCGGACTACGAGCAGTACTTC. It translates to CASSPRLADYEQYF.

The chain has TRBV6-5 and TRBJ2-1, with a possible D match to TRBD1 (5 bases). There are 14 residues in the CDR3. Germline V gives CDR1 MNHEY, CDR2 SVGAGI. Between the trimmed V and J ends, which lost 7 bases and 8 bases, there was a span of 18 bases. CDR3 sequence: CASKRKGNIDEQFF. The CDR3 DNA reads TGTGCCAGCAAGAGGAAGGGGAACATCGATGAGCAGTTCTTC.

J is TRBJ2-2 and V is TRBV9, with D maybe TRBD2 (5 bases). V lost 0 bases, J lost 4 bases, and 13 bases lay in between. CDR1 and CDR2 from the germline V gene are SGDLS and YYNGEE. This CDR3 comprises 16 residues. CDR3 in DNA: TGTGCCAGCAGCGTAGCCGGGGTACCGGCCACCGGGGAGCTGTTTTTT. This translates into CASSVAGVPATGELFF.

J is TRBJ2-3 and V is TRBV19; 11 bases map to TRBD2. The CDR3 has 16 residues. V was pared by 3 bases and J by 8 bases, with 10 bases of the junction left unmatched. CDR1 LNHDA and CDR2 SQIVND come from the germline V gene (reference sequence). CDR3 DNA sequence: TGTGCCAGTAGTATTCCCCTAGCGGGGGGAATGGGTACGCAGTATTTT. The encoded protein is CASSIPLAGGMGTQYF.

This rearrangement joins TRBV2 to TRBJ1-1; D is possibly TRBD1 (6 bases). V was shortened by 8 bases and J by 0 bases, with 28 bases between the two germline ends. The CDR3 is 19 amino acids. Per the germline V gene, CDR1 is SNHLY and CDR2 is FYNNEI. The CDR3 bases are TGTGCCAGCTTTTCTGATTTAGACAGGCAACGATCCATGAACACTGAAGCTTTCTTT. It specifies CASFSDLDRQRSMNTEAFF.

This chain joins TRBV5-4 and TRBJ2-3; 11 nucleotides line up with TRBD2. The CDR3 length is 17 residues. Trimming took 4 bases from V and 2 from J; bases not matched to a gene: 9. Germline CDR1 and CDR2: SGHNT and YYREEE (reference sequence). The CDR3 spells CASSVRVAGGTTDTQYF. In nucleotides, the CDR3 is TGTGCCAGCAGCGTGCGGGTAGCGGGGGGGACCACAGATACGCAGTATTTT.